Included here is one TCR beta chain sequence, with context. Its antigen is unknown. The data belong to a study of T cell responses to AZD1222 COVID-19 vaccine. Clones were read by immunoSEQ multiplex PCR, and TCRdb kept only the in-frame ones, dropping some. Of 100,000 to 110,000 clones listed, about 87% were seen once; the top ten hold 15% to 20%. The CDR3 has 16 residues. V was pared by 3 bases and J by 7 bases, with 8 bases of the junction left unmatched. Germline loops: CDR1 SEHNR, CDR2 FQNEAQ (reference sequence). Study-level findings and limits: Clonal diversity may have been underestimated, and the donors were mostly white British, with more females than males.

This chain links TRBV7-9 with TRBJ2-2; 10 bases are a match to TRBD2. Sequenced here: peripheral blood, sampled on day 0 of AZD1222 vaccination. This clonotype was obtained from an adult in good health. The CDR3 reads CASSFRAGGPVGELFF. As DNA, the CDR3 is TGTGCCAGCAGCTTCCGAGCGGGGGGGCCGGTCGGGGAGCTGTTTTTT.